Only one count was recorded for the clone carrying this T cell receptor beta chain. The antigen is unknown. This record belongs to a study of cytotoxic CD8 clonotypes in ibrutinib-treated CLL. About the research overall: A median roughly 11 months of treatment, range 6 to 36, preceded the collection of response samples. Points from the study as a whole: Samples from sustained-remission and progressing patients were taken at different times. Patients had baseline clonality above age-matched healthy donors, and this clonality moved with circulating CD8+ T-cell counts.

This CDR3 comprises 13 residues. The germline V gene has CDR1 MNHEY and CDR2 SMNVEV (reference sequence). V was clipped by 4 bases and J by 3 bases; unmatched bases: 2. Sequencing was performed with immunoSEQ multiplex PCR; in TCRdb, only in-frame clones are kept and a portion is missing. The sample lists under 200,000 clones; approximately 84% were seen once. This rearrangement joins TRBV27 to TRBJ2-7, with 8 bases aligning to TRBD2. The sequencing used PBMCs, collected after 24 months of ibrutinib treatment. The clonotype was recovered from a human donor with chronic lymphocytic leukemia. This chain's CDR3 is CASSSGLDYEQYF. DNA of the CDR3: TGTGCCAGCAGTTCGGGACTAGACTACGAGCAGTACTTC.